The 14 T cell receptor beta chains below all came from one sample that was sequenced in a study of cytomegalovirus exposure and HLA in healthy donors. Amplification used 60 Vbeta primers and 13 Jbeta primers. Only in-frame clones appear in the TCRdb table, and some are missing; sequencing was by immunoSEQ multiplex PCR. The sample has approximately 170,000 clones, 68% seen once; the top ten hold 3.5% to 5.5%. Sequencing input: PBMCs. Source of these receptors: a woman younger than 30 in good health and CMV-seropositive.

The gene calls are TRBV7-9 and TRBJ2-3; possible D gene TRBD1, 6 bases. Trimming removed 5 bases at V and 0 bases at J, with 6 bases between. The CDR3 sequence is 13 residues long. Germline V gene lookup returns CDR1 SEHNR and CDR2 FQNEAQ (reference sequence). The CDR3 spells CASSGQSTDTQYF. In nucleotides, the CDR3 is TGTGCCAGCAGCGGACAGAGCACAGATACGCAGTATTTT.

This rearrangement joins TRBV6-6 to TRBJ2-3, with D possibly TRBD2 on 5 matching bases. Trimming left V 2 bases short and J 6 bases short, with 12 bases between. This CDR3 has 14 amino acids. CDR1 and CDR2 from the germline V gene are MNHNY and SVGAGI (reference sequence). CDR3 bases: TGTGCCAGCAGTTACACGGCTAGCCTGGATACGCAGTATTTT. Residues: CASSYTASLDTQYF.

The CDR3 here is CASSHSKGLIYEQYF. CDR3 coding DNA: TGCGCCAGCAGCCACTCCAAGGGGCTGATATACGAGCAGTACTTC. The chain is built from TRBV4-3 and TRBJ2-7, with a possible D match to TRBD1 (5 bases). V dropped 3 bases and J dropped 4 bases, with 16 bases sitting between them. Germline V CDR1 and CDR2: LGHNA, YSLEER. The CDR3 runs to 15 residues.

The DNA of the CDR3 is TGTGCCAGCAGCGAGACAGGGGGAAACACCTATAATTCACCCCTCCACTTT. It encodes CASSETGGNTYNSPLHF. The gene calls are TRBV28 and TRBJ1-6, with 9 bases aligning to TRBD1. Germline CDR1 and CDR2: MDHEN and SYDVKM. V gave up 6 bases and J gave up 2 bases; unmatched junction bases: 8. The CDR3 is made up of 17 amino acids. Full variable domain (rest looked up from reference TRBV28 and TRBJ1-6): DVKVTQSSRYLVKRTGEKVFLECVQDMDHENMFWYRQDPGLGLRLIYFSYDVKMKEKGDIPEGYSVSREKKERFSLILESASTNQTSMYLCASSETGGNTYNSPLHFGNGTRLTVT.

Of note for this clone: An end of the junction does not agree with germline; a read error may underlie this. V usage is TRBV7-9 and J usage is TRBJ1-5; D call uncertain. The CDR3 runs 12 residues. CDR1 SEHNR and CDR2 FQNEAQ come from the germline V gene (reference sequence). The CDR3: CSSSMLNQPQHF. The CDR3 nucleotides read TGTTCCAGCAGCATGTTAAATCAGCCCCAGCATTTT.

The chain links TRBV5-1 to TRBJ2-7; tentative D call: TRBD2 (5 bases). V shed 2 bases and J shed 2 bases, with 8 bases lying between them. The germline V gene has CDR1 SGHRS and CDR2 YFSETQ. This CDR3 comprises 13 residues. In nucleotides, the CDR3 is TGCGCCAGCAGCTTCGAGGGTCCCTACGAGCAGTACTTC. Amino acid sequence: CASSFEGPYEQYF.

This clone was seen once. The rearrangement joins TRBV6-5 to TRBJ1-2, with D tentatively TRBD1 (5 bases). The CDR3 is made up of 14 amino acids. V was shortened by 0 bases and J by 3 bases, with 8 bases between the two germline ends. Germline-derived CDR1 and CDR2 are MNHEY and SVGAGI. CDR3 protein: CASSYSSGYYGYTF. Here the CDR3 DNA reads TGTGCCAGCAGTTACTCATCAGGGTACTATGGCTACACCTTC.

V and J are TRBV27 and TRBJ2-3; 7 bases match TRBD2. CDR1 MNHEY and CDR2 SMNVEV come from the germline V gene (reference sequence). The V segment lost 6 bases and the J segment 2 bases; nucleotides outside the gene matches: 8. The CDR3 sequence is 15 residues long. CDR3 nucleotides: TGTGCCAGCAGCCTTCGACTAGCCGCCACAGATACGCAGTATTTT. This translates into CASSLRLAATDTQYF.

CDR3 loop: CAWSFNNDREMAGNTIYF. The CDR3 DNA is TGTGCCTGGAGCTTTAATAATGACAGGGAAATGGCTGGAAACACCATATATTTT. The rearrangement uses TRBV30 and TRBJ1-3, with 7 bases lining up with TRBD1. There are 18 residues in the CDR3. CDR1 is GTSNPN and CDR2 is SVGIG in the germline V gene (reference sequence). V trimming: 3 bases; J trimming: 2 bases; junction bases outside the gene matches: 16. Drawing the rest from reference TRBV30 and TRBJ1-3, the complete variable domain is SQTIHQWPATLVQPVGSPLSLECTVEGTSNPNLYWYRQAAGRGLQLLFYSVGIGQISSEVPQNLSASRPQDRQFILSSKKLLLSDSGFYLCAWSFNNDREMAGNTIYFGEGSWLTVV.

This chain joins TRBV4-1 and TRBJ2-5; TRBD2 matches 9 bases. Trimming cost V 0 bases and J 4 bases; bases outside gene matches: 9. The CDR3 loop spans 17 amino acids. Germline-derived CDR1 and CDR2 are MGHRA and YSYEKL. The CDR3: CASSQDRLAGVRETQYF. CDR3 in DNA: TGCGCCAGCAGCCAAGATCGATTAGCGGGAGTAAGAGAGACCCAGTACTTC.

The table lists this clone with a few counts. The chain joins TRBV27 to TRBJ2-3, with TRBD1 matching 7 bases. CDR1 MNHEY and CDR2 SMNVEV come from the germline V gene (reference sequence). Losses at the gene ends were 3 bases for V and 3 bases for J; bases not matched to a gene: 3. CDR3 length: 14 amino acids. CDR3 protein: CASSLSGGTDTQYF. The CDR3 DNA is TGTGCCAGCAGTTTGTCAGGGGGAACAGATACGCAGTATTTT.

This clone was picked up one time. The chain is built from TRBV30 and TRBJ2-7; TRBD2 agrees at 7 bases. V was clipped by 0 bases and J by 4 bases; unmatched bases: 6. This CDR3 has 14 amino acids. The V gene's germline CDR1 is GTSNPN and CDR2 SVGIG (reference sequence). For the CDR3, the DNA is TGTGCCTGGAGTGTGGGGGGGTCAGGGTACGAGCAGTACTTC. This translates into CAWSVGGSGYEQYF.

The table lists this clone with a few counts. V is TRBV9 and J is TRBJ1-4; D gene unclear. The CDR3 is made up of 12 amino acids. Trimming shortened V by 4 bases and J by 7 bases, and 8 bases separated the two germline ends. Germline assignment: CDR1 SGDLS and CDR2 YYNGEE. The CDR3 loop reads CASSRGSEKLFF. In nucleotides, the CDR3 is TGTGCCAGCAGCCGTGGGAGTGAAAAACTGTTTTTT.

V gene TRBV5-6 combines with J gene TRBJ2-1; possibly TRBD1 for D (6 bases). The germline gives CDR1 SGHDT, CDR2 YYEEEE. Trimming shortened V by 2 bases and J by 3 bases, and 12 bases separated the two germline ends. CDR3 length equals 15 residues. CDR3 coding DNA: TGTGCCAGCAGCTTCGCAGGGGCGGTCTACAATGAGCAGTTCTTC. It codes for CASSFAGAVYNEQFF. The whole variable domain, filled in from reference TRBV5-6 and TRBJ2-1, reads DAGVTQSPTHLIKTRGQQVTLRCSPKSGHDTVSWYQQALGQGPQFIFQYYEEEERQRGNFPDRFSGHQFPNYSSELNVNALLLGDSALYLCASSFAGAVYNEQFFGPGTRLTVL.